Listed below are T cell receptor beta chains from one sample, sequenced in a study of cytomegalovirus exposure and HLA in healthy donors. Sequenced by immunoSEQ multiplex PCR; TCRdb stores in-frame clones only, minus some. The sample includes around 91,000 clones, approximately 93% seen only once; the top ten take approximately 1.1%. The material sequenced was PBMCs. All receptors come from a woman in her twenties or thirties in good health and CMV-seropositive. Both conserved end residues are trimmed from each CDR3.

v_gene	j_gene	CDR3aa
TRBV7-8	TRBJ2-7	ASSIQGPHEQY
TRBV10-3	TRBJ2-5	ATKGLAGGLKETQY
TRBV6-1	TRBJ2-7	ASSVMREQY
TRBV21-1	TRBJ1-5	ASSKWYRDNQPQH
TRBV6-1	TRBJ2-3	ASTQSRTTDTQY
TRBV28	TRBJ1-1	ASSSATGKTEAF
TRBV27	TRBJ2-7	ASSLVGDRSSYEQY
TRBV18	TRBJ1-2	ASSPLAAGGYT
TRBV6-5	TRBJ1-1	ASRRQGGSNTEAF
TRBV6-5	TRBJ1-2	ASSYGTPLNYGYT
TRBV10-3	TRBJ2-1	AISDDSASSYNEQF
TRBV28	TRBJ2-3	ASRGTVDTDTQY
TRBV2	TRBJ1-5	ASSQIDREGQPQH
TRBV28	TRBJ2-1	ASSLLADEQF
TRBV7-3	TRBJ2-5	ASSLGEGEGETQY
TRBV28	TRBJ2-3	ASSFLGQGDSDTQY
TRBV30	TRBJ2-5	AWSVLAQETQY
TRBV6-5	TRBJ2-7	ASSEGLAGDEQY
TRBV6-1	TRBJ1-3	ASSDQGLSGNTIY
TRBV7-6	TRBJ2-1	ASSSGTSSNEQF
TRBV18	TRBJ2-2	ASSPYGLAGGELF
TRBV29-1	TRBJ2-1	SVGGARSYNEQF
TRBV18	TRBJ1-2	ASSDRGKGYGYT
TRBV28	TRBJ2-5	ASSRTYQETQY
TRBV29-1	TRBJ1-2	SVGKTGGNYGYT
TRBV6-6	TRBJ2-1	ASSYSLSEQF
TRBV30	TRBJ2-2	AWKAGRAPGELF
TRBV7-2	TRBJ1-1	ASSSDRFTEAF
TRBV7-2	TRBJ2-4	ASSQGLAGGQAKNIQY
TRBV6-5	TRBJ1-2	ASSTGTAYGYT
TRBV9	TRBJ2-1	ASSAGVLAGLNEQF
TRBV6-1	TRBJ2-7	ASSEQDGIGTVSYEQY
TRBV29-1	TRBJ2-5	SVGQGGATQETQY
TRBV19	TRBJ2-5	ASRPRGQGSNQETQY
TRBV5-6	.	ASSLVHHEQY
TRBV11-2	TRBJ1-3	ASSLKQARSFSGNTIY
TRBV19	TRBJ1-5	ASSKDRVLGNQPQH
TRBV19	TRBJ1-5	ASSIGVRVQQPQH
TRBV28	TRBJ2-3	ASSLSGQGETDTQY
TRBV4-3	TRBJ2-7	ASSQDHSTGWYEQY
TRBV4-3	TRBJ2-2	ASSQVVGGSGELF
TRBV5-6	TRBJ2-7	ASSIRDRANEQY
TRBV2	TRBJ2-7	ASSADRGPSEQY
TRBV19	TRBJ2-7	ASSPKLSSYEQY
TRBV18	TRBJ2-7	ASSPSGNYEQY
TRBV28	TRBJ1-2	ASLQAGVHGYT
TRBV6-6	TRBJ2-2	ASGGLGELF
TRBV4-2	TRBJ2-1	ASSQLSGTEIPNEQF
TRBV29-1	TRBJ1-1	SAYMNTEAF
TRBV29-1	TRBJ2-2	SVERDINTGELF
TRBV5-4	TRBJ2-7	ASSLERTISYEQY
TRBV15	TRBJ2-2	ATSGLMKGPTGELF
TRBV5-4	TRBJ1-3	ASSPQGLSSGNTIY
TRBV18	TRBJ2-7	ASSPQEVYEQY
TRBV5-5	TRBJ2-5	ASSLGGLAGDGETQY